Listed below are T cell receptor beta chains from one sample, sequenced in a study of blood T cells in healthy people across ages. TCRdb itself ran the 5' RACE reads through MiXCR, one entry per CDR3 protein. Of approximately 730,000 distinct CDR3 sequences in the sample, roughly 44% were seen once. The sequenced material came from blood. These receptors originate from a woman aged 55-69 years in good health. Both conserved end residues are part of each CDR3. A D gene is named only where the DNA matches it firmly. Some rows mark clone size as missing; the rest say once, few, many or name a class of expanded clone.

TGTGCCAGCAGCGCGAACCAGGGTTACGAGCAGTACTTC | CASSANQGYEQYF | . | TRBV7-9 | few | TRBJ2-7
TGTGCCAGCAGCCCCCTAGCGGGGGGGCCGGGTCGGACAGATACGCAGTATTTT | CASSPLAGGPGRTDTQYF | TRBD2 | TRBV7-6 | . | TRBJ2-3
TGTGCCAGCAGCTATACAGGGGGCGGTGAGCAGTTCTTC | CASSYTGGGEQFF | TRBD1 | TRBV7-9 | . | TRBJ2-1
TGTGCCAGCAGCTTGGGGGACGCGCGGAGGAGAGAGGAGCAGTACTTC | CASSLGDARRREEQYF | . | TRBV7-2 | . | TRBJ2-7
TGTGCCAGCAGGCCTGCGCGGGGGTATTCCTACGAGCAGTACTTC | CASRPARGYSYEQYF | TRBD2 | TRBV6-5 | many | TRBJ2-7
TGCAGTGCTAAGACTAGTCAAGAGACCCAGTACTTC | CSAKTSQETQYF | . | TRBV20-1 | . | TRBJ2-5
TGTGCCAGCAGCTCCCCCGGGGGGACAACCTACGAGCAGTACTTC | CASSSPGGTTYEQYF | . | TRBV7-9 | . | TRBJ2-7
TGTGCCAGCTCTCCAGGGGTTGCAGGATCGAACACCGGGGAGCTGTTTTTT | CASSPGVAGSNTGELFF | . | TRBV18 | . | TRBJ2-2
TGCAGTGCTGAGCCCAGGGACAGGCCAGGAACTACGGGAGAGCAGTACTTC | CSAEPRDRPGTTGEQYF | TRBD1 | TRBV20-1 | few | TRBJ2-5
TGTGCCAGCAGTACCCGGACAGGGGAAGATATAGCCAAAAACATTCAGTACTTC | CASSTRTGEDIAKNIQYF | TRBD1 | TRBV27 | many | TRBJ2-4
TGTGCCAGCAGCTTCGGGGGAGGTGCGGGAGCAGAGACCCAGTACTTC | CASSFGGGAGAETQYF | TRBD2 | TRBV7-2 | . | TRBJ2-5
TGCAGCGGGAGTTGCGAGGGGGGCGAATGTGAAGCTTTCTTT | CSGSCEGGECEAFF | . | TRBV29-1 | few | TRBJ1-1
TGCGCCAGCAGCTTAGCGGGAGGATCCTATGAGCAGTTCTTC | CASSLAGGSYEQFF | TRBD2 | TRBV5-1 | once | TRBJ2-1
TGTGCCAGCAGCACCGACGGAGGCACAGATACGCAGTATTTT | CASSTDGGTDTQYF | . | TRBV28 | . | TRBJ2-3
TGTGCCAGCAGGCCCCCAACCGGGCAGGCCCTCTACGAGCAGTACTTC | CASRPPTGQALYEQYF | . | TRBV7-2 | . | TRBJ2-7
TGTGCCACCAGTGATAACAGGGGAAATTGTGGCTACACCTTC | CATSDNRGNCGYTF | TRBD1 | TRBV24-1 | . | TRBJ1-2
TGCAGCGTCCAAAGGACAGATCTTTACATTCAGTACTTC | CSVQRTDLYIQYF | . | TRBV29-1 | . | TRBJ2-4
TGTGCCAGCAGCTCGGGACTAGGGCCCTACAATGAGCAGTTCTTC | CASSSGLGPYNEQFF | TRBD2 | TRBV7-2 | . | TRBJ2-1
TGTGCCAGCAGCGCCGTGATCGTTAGCGGGAGGCCCTACGAGCAGTACTTC | CASSAVIVSGRPYEQYF | TRBD2 | TRBV7-9 | . | TRBJ2-7
TGTGCCAGCAGCAAGGGACTCCCGGAGCTGTTTTTT | CASSKGLPELFF | . | TRBV5-6 | . | TRBJ2-2
TGCGCCAGCAGCTTATTTGTGGACGATGAGCAGTTCTTC | CASSLFVDDEQFF | . | TRBV5-1 | . | TRBJ2-1
TGTGCCAGCAGCCAAGAACGCGGCTACACCTTC | CASSQERGYTF | . | TRBV3-1 | few | TRBJ1-2
TGTGCCAGCAGTGGGGAGGCAGGGCATACCTCCGAGCAGTACTTC | CASSGEAGHTSEQYF | . | TRBV28 | . | TRBJ2-7
TGCAGCGTTGGAAAACTAGCGGGAACCCACCCGGGGTCAGATACGCAGTATTTT | CSVGKLAGTHPGSDTQYF | TRBD2 | TRBV29-1 | . | TRBJ2-3
TGCAGTGCTTCGCTGGTACGACCCACCGCCACTGAAGCTTTCTTT | CSASLVRPTATEAFF | . | TRBV20-1 | . | TRBJ1-1
TGTGCCAGCAGCCAGGGGGGGCATGGGGCCAACGTCCTGACTTTC | CASSQGGHGANVLTF | . | TRBV11-2 | few | TRBJ2-6
TGTGCCAGCAGCAAAGCAGTTCGGACAGGGGGAGAAACCTACGAGCAGTACTTC | CASSKAVRTGGETYEQYF | . | TRBV21-1 | few | TRBJ2-7
TGTGCCAGCAGTTACGGCAGGGTTTTTGAAGCTTTCTTT | CASSYGRVFEAFF | . | TRBV6-2/TRBV6-3 | few | TRBJ1-1
TGTGCCAGCAGTTTTTTCGATCAGCCCCAGCATTTT | CASSFFDQPQHF | . | TRBV6-2/TRBV6-3 | few | TRBJ1-5
TGCGCCAGCAGCTTGGGTACGGTTAACACAGATACGCAGTATTTT | CASSLGTVNTDTQYF | . | TRBV5-1 | . | TRBJ2-3
TGTGCCAGCAGTGAAGCGGGCGCGAATCAGCCCCGGCATTTT | CASSEAGANQPRHF | . | TRBV6-1 | . | TRBJ1-5
TGTGCCAGCAGCTTAGGTCGGGGAGGGGGGGGGACAGATACGCAGTATTTT | CASSLGRGGGGTDTQYF | . | TRBV7-2 | . | TRBJ2-3
TGCGCCAGCACTCCGACAGGGAACACTGAAGCTTTCTTT | CASTPTGNTEAFF | . | TRBV5-1 | many | TRBJ1-1
TGCAGTGCTACGACTAGCGGGAGCACAGATACGCAGTATTTT | CSATTSGSTDTQYF | TRBD2 | TRBV20-1 | few | TRBJ2-3
TGTGCCAGCAGTCCAGCGGGAAACGCCTACAATGAGCAGTTCTTC | CASSPAGNAYNEQFF | TRBD2 | TRBV28 | . | TRBJ2-1
TGTGCCAGCAGCCAAGATGGGACAGGGGTGACAGATACGCAGTATTTT | CASSQDGTGVTDTQYF | TRBD1 | TRBV3-1 | . | TRBJ2-3
TGCAGTGCTAGAAGAAGGACTAGCGCTGAGCAGTTCTTC | CSARRRTSAEQFF | TRBD2 | TRBV20-1 | . | TRBJ2-1
TGTGCCAGCAGCTTAGAGTCACAGGGACGAGAGTTCTTC | CASSLESQGREFF | . | TRBV7-2 | few | TRBJ2-1